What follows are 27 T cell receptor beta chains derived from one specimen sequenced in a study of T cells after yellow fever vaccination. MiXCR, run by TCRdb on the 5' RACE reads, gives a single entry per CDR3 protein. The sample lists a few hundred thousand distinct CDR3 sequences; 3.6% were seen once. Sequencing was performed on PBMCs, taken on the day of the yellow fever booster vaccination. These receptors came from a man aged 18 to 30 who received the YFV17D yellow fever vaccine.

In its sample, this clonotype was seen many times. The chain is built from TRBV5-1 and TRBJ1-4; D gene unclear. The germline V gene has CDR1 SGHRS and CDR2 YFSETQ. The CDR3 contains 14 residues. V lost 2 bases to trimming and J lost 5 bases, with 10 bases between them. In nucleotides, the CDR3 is TGCGCCAGCAGCTTTCAGTTTAACAATGAAAAACTGTTTTTT. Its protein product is CASSFQFNNEKLFF.

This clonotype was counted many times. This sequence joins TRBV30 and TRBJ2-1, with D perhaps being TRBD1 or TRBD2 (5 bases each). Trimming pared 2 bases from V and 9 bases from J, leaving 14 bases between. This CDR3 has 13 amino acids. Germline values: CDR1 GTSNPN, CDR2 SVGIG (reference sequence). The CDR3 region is CAWSRLHGGEQFF. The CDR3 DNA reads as TGTGCCTGGAGTCGGCTTCATGGGGGTGAGCAGTTCTTC.

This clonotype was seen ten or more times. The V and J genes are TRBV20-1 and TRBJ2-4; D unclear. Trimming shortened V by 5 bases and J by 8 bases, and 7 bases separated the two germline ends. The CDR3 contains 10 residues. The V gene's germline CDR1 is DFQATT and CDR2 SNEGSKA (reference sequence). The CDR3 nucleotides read TGCAGTGCTCAGGTCGACATTCAGTACTTC. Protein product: CSAQVDIQYF.

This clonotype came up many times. The CDR3 sequence is CASSGGGQSSTDTQYF. The CDR3 nucleotides read TGTGCCAGCAGCGGAGGTGGACAGAGCAGCACAGATACGCAGTATTTT. The chain uses TRBV11-2 and TRBJ2-3; D is possibly TRBD1 (6 bases). V was trimmed by 5 bases and J by 0 bases, leaving 15 bases between them. CDR1 is SGHAT, CDR2 FQNNGV, per germline. This CDR3 has 16 amino acids.

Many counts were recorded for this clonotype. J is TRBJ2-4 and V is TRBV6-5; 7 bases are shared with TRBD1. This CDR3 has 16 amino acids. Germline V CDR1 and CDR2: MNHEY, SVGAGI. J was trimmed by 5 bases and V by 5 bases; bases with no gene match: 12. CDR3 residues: CASSPTGARWENIQYF. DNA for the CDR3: TGTGCCAGCAGTCCAACAGGGGCGAGGTGGGAAAACATTCAGTACTTC.

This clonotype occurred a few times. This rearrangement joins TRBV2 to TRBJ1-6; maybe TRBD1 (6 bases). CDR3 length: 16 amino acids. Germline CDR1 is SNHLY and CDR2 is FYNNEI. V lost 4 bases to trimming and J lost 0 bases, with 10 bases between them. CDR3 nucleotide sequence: TGTGCCAGCAGTGCCGACAGGAGCTCCTATAATTCACCCCTCCACTTT. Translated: CASSADRSSYNSPLHF.

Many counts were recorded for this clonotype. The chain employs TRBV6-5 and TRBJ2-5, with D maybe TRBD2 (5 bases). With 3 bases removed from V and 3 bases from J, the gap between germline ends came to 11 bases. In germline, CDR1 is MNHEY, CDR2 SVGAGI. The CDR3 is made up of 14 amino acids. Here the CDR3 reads CASSYGRREETQYF. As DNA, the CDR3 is TGTGCCAGCAGTTATGGACGGCGGGAAGAGACCCAGTACTTC.

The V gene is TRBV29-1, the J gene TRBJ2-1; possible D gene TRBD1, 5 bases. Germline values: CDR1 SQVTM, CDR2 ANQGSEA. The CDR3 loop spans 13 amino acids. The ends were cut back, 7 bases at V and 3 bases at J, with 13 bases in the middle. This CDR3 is CSARAGFYNEQFF. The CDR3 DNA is TGCAGCGCCAGGGCAGGCTTCTACAATGAGCAGTTCTTC.

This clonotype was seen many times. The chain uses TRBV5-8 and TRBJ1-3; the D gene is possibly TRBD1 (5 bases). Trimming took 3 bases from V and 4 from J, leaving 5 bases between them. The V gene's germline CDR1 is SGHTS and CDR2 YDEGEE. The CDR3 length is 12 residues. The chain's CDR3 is CASSWTGNTIYF. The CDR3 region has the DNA TGTGCCAGCAGCTGGACAGGAAACACCATATATTTT.

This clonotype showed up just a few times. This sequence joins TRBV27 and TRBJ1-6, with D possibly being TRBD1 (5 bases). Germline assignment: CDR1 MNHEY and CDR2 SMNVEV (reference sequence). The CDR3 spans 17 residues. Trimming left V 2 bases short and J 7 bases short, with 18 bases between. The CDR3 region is CASSLVSGRDGNSPLHF. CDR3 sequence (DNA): TGTGCCAGCAGTTTAGTGTCAGGGAGGGATGGAAATTCACCCCTCCACTTT.

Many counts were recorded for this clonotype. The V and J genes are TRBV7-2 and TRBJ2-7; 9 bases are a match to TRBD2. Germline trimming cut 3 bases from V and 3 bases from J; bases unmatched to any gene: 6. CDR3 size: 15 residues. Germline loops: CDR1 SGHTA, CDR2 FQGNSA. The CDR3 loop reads CASSFSGGPFYEQYV. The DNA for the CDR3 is TGTGCCAGCAGCTTTAGCGGGGGACCGTTCTACGAGCAGTACGTC.

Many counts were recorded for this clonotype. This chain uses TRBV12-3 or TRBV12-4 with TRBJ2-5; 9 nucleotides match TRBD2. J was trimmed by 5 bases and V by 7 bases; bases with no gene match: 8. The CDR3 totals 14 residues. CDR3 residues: CASTLRGGLETQYF. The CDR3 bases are TGTGCCAGCACCCTGCGGGGGGGGCTGGAGACCCAGTACTTC.

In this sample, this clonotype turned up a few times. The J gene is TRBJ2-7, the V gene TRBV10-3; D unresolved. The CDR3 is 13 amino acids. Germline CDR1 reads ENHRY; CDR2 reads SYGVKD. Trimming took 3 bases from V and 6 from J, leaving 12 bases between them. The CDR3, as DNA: TGTGCCATCAGTGAAGAACAGAGATCCGAGCAGTACGTC. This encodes CAISEEQRSEQYV.

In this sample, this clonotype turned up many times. The CDR3 loop is CASSMNTGELFF. Written as DNA, the CDR3 is TGCGCCAGCAGCATGAACACCGGGGAGCTGTTTTTT. V and J are TRBV5-1 and TRBJ2-2; D is uncertain. The CDR3 contains 12 residues. Germline V gene sequence: CDR1 SGHRS, CDR2 YFSETQ. The germline V and J ends were trimmed by 4 bases and 1 base, with 2 bases remaining between them.

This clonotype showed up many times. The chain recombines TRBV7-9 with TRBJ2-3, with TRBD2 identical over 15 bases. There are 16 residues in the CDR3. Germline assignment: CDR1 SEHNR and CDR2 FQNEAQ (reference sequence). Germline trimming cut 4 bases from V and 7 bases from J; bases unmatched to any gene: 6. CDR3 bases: TGTGCCAGCAGCTCCGGGACTAGCGGGGGGAAGAATACGCAGTATTTT. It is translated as CASSSGTSGGKNTQYF. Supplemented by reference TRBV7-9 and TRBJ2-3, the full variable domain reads DTGVSQNPRHKITKRGQNVTFRCDPISEHNRLYWYRQTLGQGPEFLTYFQNEAQLEKSRLLSDRFSAERPKGSFSTLEIQRTEQGDSAMYLCASSSGTSGGKNTQYFGPGTRLTVL.

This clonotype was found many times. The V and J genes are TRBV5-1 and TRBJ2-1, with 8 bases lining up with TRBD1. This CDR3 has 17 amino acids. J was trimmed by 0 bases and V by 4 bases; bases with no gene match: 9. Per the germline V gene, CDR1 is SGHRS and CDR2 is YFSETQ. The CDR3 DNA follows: TGCGCCAGCAGCACAGGACAGGGATCAAGCTCCTACAATGAGCAGTTCTTC. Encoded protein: CASSTGQGSSSYNEQFF. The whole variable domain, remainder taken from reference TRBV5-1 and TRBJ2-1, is KAGVTQTPRYLIKTRGQQVTLSCSPISGHRSVSWYQQTPGQGLQFLFEYFSETQRNKGNFPGRFSGRQFSNSRSEMNVSTLELGDSALYLCASSTGQGSSSYNEQFFGPGTRLTVL.

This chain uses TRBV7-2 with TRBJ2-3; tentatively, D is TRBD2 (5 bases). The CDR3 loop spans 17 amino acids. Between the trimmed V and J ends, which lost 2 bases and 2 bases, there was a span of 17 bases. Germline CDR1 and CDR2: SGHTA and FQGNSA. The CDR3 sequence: CASSLFHGLAHTDTQYF. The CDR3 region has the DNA TGTGCCAGCAGCTTATTTCATGGACTCGCGCACACAGATACGCAGTATTTT.

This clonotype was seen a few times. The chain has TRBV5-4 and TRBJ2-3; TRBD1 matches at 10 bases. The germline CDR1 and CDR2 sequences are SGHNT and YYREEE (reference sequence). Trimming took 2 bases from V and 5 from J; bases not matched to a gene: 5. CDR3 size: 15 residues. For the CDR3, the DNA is TGTGCCAGCAGCTTTCCGGGACAGGGGCAAGATACGCAGTATTTT. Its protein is CASSFPGQGQDTQYF.

CDR3 region: CASSTKTTSGVANEQFF. DNA of the CDR3: TGTGCCAGCAGCACCAAAACGACTAGCGGGGTAGCCAATGAGCAGTTCTTC. This chain links TRBV5-5 with TRBJ2-1; 11 nucleotides agree with TRBD2. The junction had 12 bases not matched to a gene; V was cut back by 4 bases and J by 6 bases. The CDR3 spans 17 residues. In germline, CDR1 is SGHKS, CDR2 YYEKEE (reference sequence).

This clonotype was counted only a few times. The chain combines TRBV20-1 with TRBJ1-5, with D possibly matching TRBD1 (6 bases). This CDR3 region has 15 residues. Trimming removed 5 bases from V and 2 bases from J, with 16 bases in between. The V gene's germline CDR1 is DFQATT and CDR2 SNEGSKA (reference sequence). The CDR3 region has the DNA TGCAGTGCTCCGCCCCCAGGGGATGGCAATCAGCCCCAGCATTTT. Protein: CSAPPPGDGNQPQHF.

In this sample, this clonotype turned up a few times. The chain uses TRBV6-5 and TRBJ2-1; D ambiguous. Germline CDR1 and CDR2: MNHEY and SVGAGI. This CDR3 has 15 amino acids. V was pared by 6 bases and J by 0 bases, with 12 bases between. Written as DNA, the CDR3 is TGTGCCAGCAGAGAGACTGCGAGCTCCTACAATGAGCAGTTCTTC. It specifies CASRETASSYNEQFF.

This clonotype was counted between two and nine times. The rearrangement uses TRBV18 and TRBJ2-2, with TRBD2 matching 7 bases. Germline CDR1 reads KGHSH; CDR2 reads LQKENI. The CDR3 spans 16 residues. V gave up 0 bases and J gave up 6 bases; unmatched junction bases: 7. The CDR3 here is CASSPPQLAAAGELFF. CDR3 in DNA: TGTGCCAGCTCACCACCTCAGCTAGCGGCGGCCGGGGAGCTGTTTTTT.

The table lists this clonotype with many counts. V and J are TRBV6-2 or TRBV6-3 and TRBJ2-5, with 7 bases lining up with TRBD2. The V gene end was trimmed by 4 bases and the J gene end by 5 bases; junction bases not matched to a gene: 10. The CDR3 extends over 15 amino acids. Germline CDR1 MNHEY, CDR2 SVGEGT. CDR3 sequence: CASSSLKRGRETQYF. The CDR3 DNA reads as TGTGCCAGCAGTTCGTTAAAGCGGGGCCGGGAGACCCAGTACTTC.

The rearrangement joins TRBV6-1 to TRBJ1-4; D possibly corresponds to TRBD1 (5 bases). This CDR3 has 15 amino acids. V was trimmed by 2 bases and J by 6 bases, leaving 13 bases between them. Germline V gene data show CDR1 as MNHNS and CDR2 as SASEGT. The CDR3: CASSETQGVDEKLFF. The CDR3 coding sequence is TGTGCCAGCAGTGAAACCCAGGGAGTGGATGAAAAACTGTTTTTT.

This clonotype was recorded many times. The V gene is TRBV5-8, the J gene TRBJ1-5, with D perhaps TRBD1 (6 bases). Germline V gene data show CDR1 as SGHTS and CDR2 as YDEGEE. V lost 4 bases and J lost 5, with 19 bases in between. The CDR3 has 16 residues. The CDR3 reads CASSQPRRTEYQPQHF. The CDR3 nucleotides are TGTGCCAGCAGCCAACCCCGGAGGACAGAATATCAGCCCCAGCATTTT.

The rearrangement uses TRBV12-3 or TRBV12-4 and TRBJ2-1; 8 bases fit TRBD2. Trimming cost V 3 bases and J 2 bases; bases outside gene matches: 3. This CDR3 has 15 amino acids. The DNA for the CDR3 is TGTGCCAGCAGTTTCCGGCGGGGGGCCTACAATGAGCAGTTCTTC. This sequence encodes CASSFRRGAYNEQFF.

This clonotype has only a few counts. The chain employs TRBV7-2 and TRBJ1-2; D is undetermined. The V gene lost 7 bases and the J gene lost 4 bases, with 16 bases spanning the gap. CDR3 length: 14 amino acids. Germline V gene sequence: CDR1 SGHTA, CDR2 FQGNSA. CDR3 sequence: CASTPSWGPYGYTF. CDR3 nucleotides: TGTGCCAGCACCCCGAGCTGGGGTCCCTATGGCTACACCTTC.